The entry that follows covers one T cell receptor beta chain sequence. At one end, the junction sequence differs from germline, possibly due to a read error. These data are taken from a study of read filtering for tumor transcriptome and immune sequencing. Looking at the study overall: By R-ISS, stages I, II and III held around 8, 15 and 7 patients.

Molecular barcoded adaptors covering alpha/delta and beta/gamma chains were used on approximately 400 ng RNA. TCRdb itself ran the reads through MiXCR, one entry per CDR3 protein. The sample includes over 80,000 distinct CDR3 sequences, roughly 12% of them seen just once. The CDR3 extends over 15 amino acids. Per germline, CDR1 SGDLS and CDR2 YYNGEE. The chain combines TRBV9 with TRBJ1-4; 11 positions match TRBD1. The origin of this receptor is a donor over 35 with multiple myeloma. Sequenced material: a population of CD138-negative cells sorted from bone marrow. In DNA, the CDR3 is TGTGCCAGCAGCGTAGCCGGGACAGGGGGAGAAAAACGGTTTTTT. Its protein product is CASSVAGTGGEKRFF.